This TCR beta chain was sequenced for a study of shared clonotypes between healthy human individuals. Overall study findings and caveats: Even with large depth, rarefaction showed that sorted-subset sequencing was incomplete. Generation probability values for non-shared clonotypes were lower than those for clonotypes shared by all four donors.

Each of the donors was a healthy adult who was HIV-negative and had not had a recent acute infection or vaccination. Data came from immunoSEQ multiplex PCR; TCRdb stores just in-frame clones and leaves some out. The sample holds about 2.3 million clones; 85% to 95% are singletons and the top ten take more than 0.35%. Trimming took 5 bases from V and 7 from J; bases not matched to a gene: 11. The germline V gene encodes CDR1 SGHRS and CDR2 YFSETQ. The CDR3 spans 16 residues. Comment on this clone: Its matching antigen is unknown.

Input material: naive CD4+ T cells from PBMCs. Regarding subset: CD45RA+ positively selected. This receptor was taken from a man younger than 30 in good health. Some clones in this sample may be carry-over from other donors' samples. The chain joins TRBV5-1 to TRBJ2-2, with 10 bases lining up with TRBD2. CDR3 DNA: TGCGCCAGCAGTTTGAGTGCTAGCGGGAGCGGCGGGGAGCTGTTTTTT. Protein sequence: CASSLSASGSGGELFF.